The source of this TCR beta chain is a study of control samples from healthy donors and cancer patients. The V and J ends lost 4 bases and 14 bases, in that order; junction bases with no gene match: 7. Looked up from germline, CDR1 is LGHDT and CDR2 is YNNKEL (reference sequence). This CDR3 contains 12 residues. Some clones are missing from TCRdb's copy, which holds only in-frame ones; the method was immunoSEQ multiplex PCR. The table records about 120,000 clones, around nine tenths of them present only once. The rearrangement uses TRBV3-1 (or the pseudogene TRBV3-2) and TRBJ1-4; TRBD1 matches 7 bases. This sequence was found in a man aged 25 to 45 in good health. Source material: blood. CDR3 coding DNA: TGTGCCAGCAGCCTATCGGACAGGAGGCTGTTTTTT. Translating gives CASSLSDRRLFF.